The next 31 T cell receptor beta chains were all read from a single sample in a study of shared clonotypes between healthy human individuals. Repertoires were generated with immunoSEQ multiplex PCR, while TCRdb's copy carries only in-frame clones and drops some. The sample yields around 640,000 clones, 95% to 97% seen once. Naive CD8 cells were CD45RO-negative, positively selected for CCR7, excluding terminally differentiated effector memory CD45RA+ cells. Sequencing was done on a sample of naive CD8+ T cells sorted from blood. These receptors were collected from a woman aged 30 to 39 in good health.

This chain connects TRBV11-2 to TRBJ1-1; D is unclear. The germline CDR1 and CDR2 sequences are SGHAT and FQNNGV. V gave up 4 bases and J gave up 2 bases, with 8 bases separating them. The CDR3 sequence is 13 residues long. This CDR3 reads CASSYVPNTEAFF. As DNA, the CDR3 is TGTGCCAGCAGCTATGTCCCAAACACTGAAGCTTTCTTT.

The CDR3 DNA is TGCAGCGTTGAAGAGGGGTCTGAAGCTTTCTTT. Residues: CSVEEGSEAFF. The chain combines TRBV29-1 with TRBJ1-1; no clear D gene. CDR3 length equals 11 residues. The germline V and J ends were trimmed by 0 bases and 6 bases, with 5 bases remaining between them. Germline CDR1 and CDR2: SQVTM and ANQGSEA.

The rearrangement joins TRBV4-1 to TRBJ2-5, with a tentative D call TRBD2 (5 bases). Trimming took off 4 bases at V and 2 bases at J, with 20 bases between the two ends. CDR1 and CDR2 from the germline V gene are MGHRA and YSYEKL. This CDR3 spans 17 amino acids. As DNA, the CDR3 is TGCGCCAGCAGCCTCTTCACGACACGACGGGAACAAGAGACCCAGTACTTC. Its protein product is CASSLFTTRREQETQYF.

The gene calls are TRBV6-1 and TRBJ2-7; 11 bases align to TRBD1. The V segment lost 6 bases and the J segment 3 bases; nucleotides outside the gene matches: 7. The length of the CDR3 is 15 residues. The germline V gene has CDR1 MNHNS and CDR2 SASEGT. CDR3 nucleotides: TGTGCCAGCAGAATACCGGGACAGGGGGACTACGAGCAGTACTTC. It encodes CASRIPGQGDYEQYF.

This chain uses TRBV27 with TRBJ2-1; a weak D match, TRBD2 (6 bases). Trimming cost V 3 bases and J 9 bases, with 9 bases left between them. CDR3 size: 12 residues. Germline loops: CDR1 MNHEY, CDR2 SMNVEV (reference sequence). In DNA form, the CDR3 reads TGTGCCAGCAGTTTTTTGGGGGGTGAGCAGTTCTTC. This encodes CASSFLGGEQFF.

V and J are TRBV19 and TRBJ2-7, with 11 bases matching TRBD1. CDR1 and CDR2 from the germline V gene are LNHDA and SQIVND (reference sequence). This CDR3 region has 15 residues. Unmatched junction bases numbered 5, after V lost 5 bases and J lost 2 bases. The CDR3: CASSDGQGAAYEQYF. The CDR3 nucleotides read TGTGCCAGTAGTGACGGACAGGGGGCCGCCTACGAGCAGTACTTC.

The chain employs TRBV6-5 and TRBJ1-2, with D tentatively TRBD1 (5 bases). The germline gives CDR1 MNHEY, CDR2 SVGAGI. This CDR3 is built from 15 residues. The V end was cut by 2 bases, the J end by 2 bases, with 12 bases between. In DNA form, the CDR3 reads TGTGCCAGCAGTTACCTTGGACAAGCAAACTATGGCTACACCTTC. The encoded protein is CASSYLGQANYGYTF.

The rearrangement joins TRBV28 to TRBJ2-1, with D unclear. V lost 2 bases, J lost 2 bases, and 7 bases lay in between. This CDR3 has 14 residues. Germline CDR1 MDHEN, CDR2 SYDVKM. CDR3 sequence (DNA): TGTGCCAGCAGTTTAAGAGGCCCCTACAATGAGCAGTTCTTC. Translation gives CASSLRGPYNEQFF.

The chain employs TRBV4-2 and TRBJ2-2, with TRBD2 as a possible D gene (5 bases). The germline V gene has CDR1 LGHNA and CDR2 YNFKEQ. With 1 base removed from V and 6 bases from J, the gap between germline ends came to 21 bases. The CDR3 runs 18 residues. The CDR3 sequence is CASSQVPRRTDVAGELFF. CDR3 DNA: TGTGCCAGCAGCCAAGTTCCACGACGGACTGACGTCGCCGGGGAGCTGTTTTTT.

This clone appeared a single time. The chain carries TRBV28 and TRBJ2-2; D remains ambiguous. CDR3 length: 14 residues. Germline lookup yields CDR1 MDHEN and CDR2 SYDVKM. Trimming removed 6 bases from V and 5 bases from J, with 13 bases in between. The CDR3 DNA reads as TGTGCCAGCAGCGAGCCTCACAAAACCGGGGAGCTGTTTTTT. Its translation is CASSEPHKTGELFF.

The chain links TRBV15 to TRBJ1-1; D gene ambiguous. There are 14 residues in the CDR3. V lost 1 base, J lost 1 base, and 7 bases lay in between. CDR1 is LNHNV, CDR2 YYDKDF, per germline (reference sequence). CDR3: CATSRGKGNTEAFF. The CDR3 region has the DNA TGTGCCACCAGCAGAGGAAAGGGGAACACTGAAGCTTTCTTT. Together with reference TRBV15 and TRBJ1-1, the CDR3 gives the full variable domain: DAMVIQNPRYQVTQFGKPVTLSCSQTLNHNVMYWYQQKSSQAPKLLFHYYDKDFNNEADTPDNFQSRRPNTSFCFLDIRSPGLGDTAMYLCATSRGKGNTEAFFGQGTRLTVV.

This clone was counted a few times. The CDR3 loop reads CAISELQGNTEAFF. CDR3 DNA sequence: TGTGCCATCAGTGAGTTACAGGGGAACACTGAAGCTTTCTTT. V gene TRBV10-3 combines with J gene TRBJ1-1; D is possibly TRBD1 (6 bases). CDR1 and CDR2 (germline): ENHRY, SYGVKD. The V end was cut by 1 base, the J end by 1 base, with 7 bases between. The CDR3 extends over 14 amino acids.

A note on this clone: The same CDR3 also results from other DNA sequences found in this sample. This chain joins TRBV28 and TRBJ2-7; TRBD2 is a possible D gene (5 bases). Germline CDR1 reads MDHEN; CDR2 reads SYDVKM. This CDR3 region has 11 residues. Trimming took 3 bases from V and 5 from J, leaving 5 bases between them. The CDR3 region has the DNA TGTGCCAGCAGTTTGGGAGACGAGCAGTACTTC. Residues: CASSLGDEQYF.

V is TRBV2 and J is TRBJ1-2; no firm D call. Germline V lookup: CDR1 SNHLY, CDR2 FYNNEI. Between the trimmed V and J ends, which lost 3 bases and 3 bases, there was a span of 14 bases. The CDR3 length is 15 residues. The CDR3 DNA sequence: TGTGCCAGCAGTGAGGGCCTTTCGCCCTACTATGGCTACACCTTC. This encodes CASSEGLSPYYGYTF.

The rearrangement joins TRBV6-1 to TRBJ2-7; D is tentatively TRBD1 or TRBD2 (5 bases each). V lost 6 bases and J lost 3, with 9 bases in between. Germline CDR1 and CDR2: MNHNS and SASEGT. CDR3 length equals 12 residues. The CDR3 DNA reads as TGTGCCAGCAGGGGACGGAACTACGAGCAGTACTTC. Encoded protein: CASRGRNYEQYF.

The chain uses TRBV28 and TRBJ2-3; no definite D call. The CDR3 contains 15 residues. The V end lost 2 bases, the J end lost 3 bases, and 12 bases lay between the germline ends. Germline CDR1 is MDHEN and CDR2 is SYDVKM. The CDR3 nucleotides read TGTGCCAGCAGTTTAGGGTCCTCTGGGACAGATACGCAGTATTTT. It specifies CASSLGSSGTDTQYF.

V usage is TRBV27 and J usage is TRBJ2-5; D could derive from TRBD1 or TRBD2 (5 bases each). The last part of the DNA fits TRBJ2-7 better; the J call may be wrong. This CDR3 has 14 residues. Germline V CDR1 and CDR2: MNHEY, SMNVEV (reference sequence). CDR3 nucleotides: TGTGCCAGCAGTTTAGGGACGGTCTCCTACGAGCAGTACTTC. Residues: CASSLGTVSYEQYF.

Concerning this clone itself: The sample has other DNA sequences that encode this CDR3 too. This chain joins TRBV5-4 and TRBJ1-5; D is possibly TRBD1 (6 bases). Trimming left V 0 bases short and J 9 bases short, with 7 bases between. This CDR3 has 12 amino acids. In germline, CDR1 is SGHNT, CDR2 YYREEE (reference sequence). CDR3 sequence (DNA): TGTGCCAGCAGCTTGGGAGGGGGGCCCCAGCATTTT. Translating gives CASSLGGGPQHF. The full variable domain, completed using reference TRBV5-4 and TRBJ1-5, is ETGVTQSPTHLIKTRGQQVTLRCSSQSGHNTVSWYQQALGQGPQFIFQYYREEENGRGNFPPRFSGLQFPNYSSELNVNALELDDSALYLCASSLGGGPQHFGDGTRLSIL.

J is TRBJ2-7 and V is TRBV5-1, with 7 nucleotides matching TRBD1. The CDR3 has 15 residues. The V gene end was trimmed by 2 bases and the J gene end by 4 bases; junction bases not matched to a gene: 9. Germline CDR1 and CDR2: SGHRS and YFSETQ. In DNA, the CDR3 is TGCGCCAGCAGCTTCGAGTGGACAGGTCCTTACGAGCAGTACTTC. Its translation: CASSFEWTGPYEQYF. The full variable domain, its missing parts supplied by reference TRBV5-1 and TRBJ2-7, is KAGVTQTPRYLIKTRGQQVTLSCSPISGHRSVSWYQQTPGQGLQFLFEYFSETQRNKGNFPGRFSGRQFSNSRSEMNVSTLELGDSALYLCASSFEWTGPYEQYFGPGTRLTVT.

This clone was detected only once. The chain recombines TRBV2 with TRBJ2-1; 7 nucleotides match TRBD1. V lost 10 bases and J lost 7; bases outside the gene matches: 7. This CDR3 comprises 12 residues. Germline V gene data show CDR1 as SNHLY and CDR2 as FYNNEI. The CDR3 nucleotides read TGTGCCACCCAGGGGGTAGGGAATGAGCAGTTCTTC. Its translation: CATQGVGNEQFF.

The CDR3 loop is CASSQAVGPDTQYF. CDR3 bases: TGCGCCAGCAGCCAAGCTGTTGGTCCAGATACGCAGTATTTT. The chain joins TRBV4-1 to TRBJ2-3; no firm D call. Deletions cut 1 base from V and 4 bases from J, with 9 bases between. The CDR3 is 14 residues long. Germline V lookup: CDR1 MGHRA, CDR2 YSYEKL.

The chain joins TRBV9 to TRBJ1-2; 7 bases agree with TRBD1. CDR1 is SGDLS and CDR2 is YYNGEE in the germline V gene. The CDR3 extends over 15 amino acids. V dropped 0 bases and J dropped 3; count of bases not matched to a gene: 5. The CDR3 loop reads CASSVAEGAHYGYTF. The CDR3 nucleotides are TGTGCCAGCAGCGTAGCGGAGGGGGCCCACTATGGCTACACCTTC. Full variable domain (missing parts from reference TRBV9 and TRBJ1-2): DSGVTQTPKHLITATGQRVTLRCSPRSGDLSVYWYQQSLDQGLQFLIQYYNGEERAKGNILERFSAQQFPDLHSELNLSSLELGDSALYFCASSVAEGAHYGYTFGSGTRLTVV.

This clone was seen a single time. The chain combines TRBV13 with TRBJ1-1, with no clear D. CDR1 is PRHDT and CDR2 is FYEKMQ in the germline V gene (reference sequence). V lost 8 bases and J lost 2, with 9 bases in between. The CDR3 is made up of 12 amino acids. The CDR3 DNA is TGTGCCAGCTTGGGCCAAAACACTGAAGCTTTCTTT. As protein: CASLGQNTEAFF.

This rearrangement joins TRBV11-3 to TRBJ2-2; D may be TRBD1 (6 bases). Per the germline V gene, CDR1 is SGHNT and CDR2 is YENEEA. Between the trimmed V and J ends, which lost 0 bases and 6 bases, there was a span of 8 bases. This CDR3 has 14 residues. In nucleotides, the CDR3 is TGTGCCAGCAGCTTAGACAGGGGTGCCGGGGAGCTGTTTTTT. This encodes CASSLDRGAGELFF.

The rearrangement joins TRBV5-4 to TRBJ2-7, with unresolved D. CDR1 is SGHNT and CDR2 is YYREEE in the germline V gene (reference sequence). Trimming shortened V by 0 bases and J by 3 bases, and 4 bases separated the two germline ends. This CDR3 has 12 amino acids. CDR3 sequence: CASSLDNYEQYF. For the CDR3, the DNA is TGTGCCAGCAGCTTGGACAACTACGAGCAGTACTTC. Supplemented by reference TRBV5-4 and TRBJ2-7, the full variable domain reads ETGVTQSPTHLIKTRGQQVTLRCSSQSGHNTVSWYQQALGQGPQFIFQYYREEENGRGNFPPRFSGLQFPNYSSELNVNALELDDSALYLCASSLDNYEQYFGPGTRLTVT.

Comments on this clone: The sample carries other DNA sequences with the same CDR3. The chain couples TRBV27 to TRBJ2-7; the match to TRBD1 covers 7 bases. The CDR3 totals 13 residues. From germline, CDR1 is MNHEY and CDR2 SMNVEV (reference sequence). V shed 2 bases and J 3 bases; nucleotides not matched to a gene: 1. CDR3 nucleotides: TGTGCCAGCAGTTTAGGGACAGACTACGAGCAGTACTTC. Translating gives CASSLGTDYEQYF.

The chain employs TRBV28 and TRBJ2-2; a weak D match, TRBD2 (6 bases). Trimming pared 2 bases from V and 5 bases from J, leaving 6 bases between. CDR3 length: 13 amino acids. Germline lookup yields CDR1 MDHEN and CDR2 SYDVKM. CDR3 in amino acids: CASSLGRTGELFF. The CDR3 DNA sequence: TGTGCCAGCAGTTTAGGGAGGACCGGGGAGCTGTTTTTT.

This rearrangement joins TRBV27 to TRBJ2-7; 9 nucleotides align to TRBD1. V dropped 6 bases and J dropped 9; count of bases not matched to a gene: 12. The CDR3 totals 14 residues. From germline, CDR1 is MNHEY and CDR2 SMNVEV (reference sequence). CDR3 sequence reads: CASRRDREKGGQYF. The CDR3 nucleotides are TGTGCCAGCAGAAGGGACAGGGAGAAAGGGGGGCAGTACTTC.

V and J are TRBV28 and TRBJ2-7; TRBD1 agrees at 7 bases. This CDR3 is 15 amino acids long. V shed 5 bases and J 2 bases; nucleotides not matched to a gene: 9. Per germline, CDR1 MDHEN and CDR2 SYDVKM. The CDR3 here is CASSTADRVAYEQYF. The CDR3 DNA follows: TGTGCCAGCAGTACCGCTGACAGGGTAGCCTACGAGCAGTACTTC.

The chain carries TRBV11-2 and TRBJ2-3, with 15 bases matching TRBD2. V shed 0 bases and J 3 bases; nucleotides not matched to a gene: 10. The CDR3 consists of 20 residues. Germline CDR1 and CDR2: SGHAT and FQNNGV. The CDR3 DNA reads as TGTGCCAGCAGCTTAGAATGGACTAGCGGGAGGGCCCGGGGAACAGATACGCAGTATTTT. Translated, it gives CASSLEWTSGRARGTDTQYF.

V gene TRBV19 combines with J gene TRBJ2-6; no reliable D call. CDR1 is LNHDA and CDR2 is SQIVND in the germline V gene (reference sequence). V was clipped by 6 bases and J by 0 bases, with 6 bases between them. The CDR3 is made up of 14 amino acids. The chain's CDR3 is CASSWNSGANVLTF. The CDR3 DNA reads TGTGCCAGTAGCTGGAACTCTGGGGCCAACGTCCTGACTTTC. Full variable domain (missing parts from reference TRBV19 and TRBJ2-6): DGGITQSPKYLFRKEGQNVTLSCEQNLNHDAMYWYRQDPGQGLRLIYYSQIVNDFQKGDIAEGYSVSREKKESFPLTVTSAQKNPTAFYLCASSWNSGANVLTFGAGSRLTVL.